This T cell receptor (beta chain) was sequenced for a study of T-cell memory formation after mild COVID-19. Overall study findings and caveats: Clones that got smaller from day 15 to 85 had even CD4/CD8, while clones growing later tipped toward CD4+. Nothing showed for sure that second-wave clones peaking on day 37 were SARS-CoV-2 specific.

This clonotype has only a few counts. Its target is not known. Constant-segment-primed 5'RACE gave TCR alpha and TCR beta cDNA libraries with sample barcodes and UMIs. Via MiXCR, TCRdb re-called the 5' RACE reads, giving one row per CDR3 protein. The sample contains almost 250,000 distinct CDR3 sequences, approximately 15% of which appear only once. Sequencing was carried out using PBMCs or a T cell subset sorted from them (not recorded which). This TCR was sampled from an adult woman who had mild COVID-19 (a few samples of this study predate the infection). Cell type and time point are not known.

The CDR3 bases are TGTGCCTGGAGCGGACAGGGAGTGGCCAAAAACATTCAGTACTTC. It codes for CAWSGQGVAKNIQYF. The chain uses TRBV30 and TRBJ2-4; 8 nucleotides match TRBD1. This CDR3 region has 15 residues. Per the germline V gene, CDR1 is GTSNPN and CDR2 is SVGIG (reference sequence). V trimming: 3 bases; J trimming: 1 base; junction bases outside the gene matches: 5. Looking up the rest from reference TRBV30 and TRBJ2-4 gives the full variable domain: SQTIHQWPATLVQPVGSPLSLECTVEGTSNPNLYWYRQAAGRGLQLLFYSVGIGQISSEVPQNLSASRPQDRQFILSSKKLLLSDSGFYLCAWSGQGVAKNIQYFGAGTRLSVL.